Detailed here is one T cell receptor (beta chain). Its antigen remains unknown. The PCR ran on 60 Vbeta and 13 Jbeta primers. Generated by immunoSEQ multiplex PCR, the TCRdb table keeps only in-frame clones and is missing some. The sample includes around 120,000 clones. The CDR3 consists of 19 residues. The germline gives CDR1 SGHVS, CDR2 FNYEAQ. Germline trimming cut 1 base from V and 1 base from J; bases unmatched to any gene: 12. The sample is drawn from a study of cytomegalovirus exposure and HLA in healthy donors. Overall study findings and caveats: Sequencing likely generated an artifact that appeared as a cluster of highly shared sequence variants. The study carried out a later analysis of TCR beta sequences. It associated some 18,000 of them with specific HLA alleles at a false discovery rate of 0.05.

Sequences were obtained from PBMCs. This sequence was found in a man aged 50-60 years in good health and CMV-seronegative. The chain employs TRBV7-6 and TRBJ2-3, with 9 bases aligning to TRBD2. The CDR3 loop reads CASSLEGASGIRGTDTQYF. The CDR3 nucleotides are TGTGCCAGCAGCTTAGAAGGGGCTAGCGGGATCCGCGGCACAGATACGCAGTATTTT.